Detailed here is one T cell receptor (beta chain). Both 60 Vbeta primers and 13 Jbeta primers went into the PCR. Some clones are missing from TCRdb's copy, which holds only in-frame ones; the method was immunoSEQ multiplex PCR. Altogether about 160,000 clones are present, approximately 78% being singletons, with the ten largest covering about 2.1%. CDR3 size: 16 residues. Germline V lookup: CDR1 SGHTA, CDR2 FQGNSA. Trimming stripped 1 base from V and 0 bases from J, with 11 bases between. This entry is derived from a study of cytomegalovirus exposure and HLA in healthy donors. The V gene is TRBV7-2, the J gene TRBJ2-3, with D unresolved. This receptor was obtained from a young woman in good health and CMV-seronegative. The sequenced sample consisted of PBMCs. CDR3: CASSLVNSWSTDTQYF. The CDR3 DNA reads as TGTGCCAGCAGCTTAGTTAACAGCTGGAGCACAGATACGCAGTATTTT. Filled out from reference TRBV7-2 and TRBJ2-3, the complete variable domain reads GAGVSQSPSNKVTEKGKDVELRCDPISGHTALYWYRQSLGQGLEFLIYFQGNSAPDKSGLPSDRFSAERTGGSVSTLTIQRTQQEDSAVYLCASSLVNSWSTDTQYFGPGTRLTVL.